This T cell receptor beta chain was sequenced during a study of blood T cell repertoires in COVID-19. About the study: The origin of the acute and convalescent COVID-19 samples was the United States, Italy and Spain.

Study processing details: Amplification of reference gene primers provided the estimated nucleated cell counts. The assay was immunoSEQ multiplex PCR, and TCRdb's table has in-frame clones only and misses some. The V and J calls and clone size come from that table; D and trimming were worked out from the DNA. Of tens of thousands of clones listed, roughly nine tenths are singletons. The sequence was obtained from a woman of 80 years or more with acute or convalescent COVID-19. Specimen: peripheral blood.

DNA for the CDR3: TGTGCCAGCAGTGAACTCGACACTGAAGCTTTCTTT. This encodes CASSELDTEAFF. This chain uses TRBV25-1 with TRBJ1-1; the D is unclear. This CDR3 region has 12 residues. The V and J ends lost 2 bases and 3 bases respectively, with 4 bases between them. The germline V gene has CDR1 MGHDK and CDR2 SYGVNS.